A selection of T cell receptor beta chains follows, all from one sample in a study of CD8+CD57+ T cells in acquired aplastic anemia. TCRdb analysed the reads with MiXCR anew, one entry per CDR3 protein. Of some 200,000 distinct CDR3 sequences listed, roughly 45% are singletons. The sequencing sample was made of sorted CD4+, CD8+, or CD8+CD57+ T cells (not recorded which) from PBMCs. These receptor sequences come from a human donor with aplastic anemia. The CDR3 runs from the conserved cysteine through the conserved F or W. The D gene is left open where the match is weak. Clone sizes are given selectively: once, few, many, or a class where the clone is expanded.

d_call: NA
v_call: TRBV2
j_call: TRBJ1-6
clone_size: NA
cdr3_aa: CASSEAIGANSPLHF
cdr3_nt: TGTGCCAGCAGTGAAGCGATCGGGGCTAATTCACCCCTCCACTTT

d_call: TRBD1
v_call: TRBV4-1
j_call: TRBJ1-6
clone_size: NA
cdr3_aa: CASSRGQVGSSPLHF
cdr3_nt: TGCGCCAGCAGCCGAGGACAGGTTGGGAGTTCACCCCTCCACTTT

d_call: TRBD1
v_call: TRBV2
j_call: TRBJ1-1
clone_size: NA
cdr3_aa: CATRRRAGGVGATEAFF
cdr3_nt: TGTGCCACCCGGAGGAGGGCAGGGGGCGTGGGGGCCACTGAAGCTTTCTTT

d_call: TRBD1
v_call: TRBV12-3/TRBV12-4
j_call: TRBJ2-2
clone_size: many
cdr3_aa: CASSWGQGIGELFF
cdr3_nt: TGTGCCAGCAGTTGGGGACAGGGGATCGGGGAGCTGTTTTTT

d_call: NA
v_call: TRBV20-1
j_call: TRBJ2-2
clone_size: NA
cdr3_aa: CSARDYSLPAGELFF
cdr3_nt: TGCAGTGCTAGAGATTATTCCCTCCCGGCTGGGGAGCTGTTTTTT

d_call: NA
v_call: TRBV20-1
j_call: TRBJ2-1
clone_size: NA
cdr3_aa: CSAHATGYNEQFF
cdr3_nt: TGCAGTGCTCACGCTACAGGGTACAATGAGCAGTTCTTC

d_call: NA
v_call: TRBV6-5
j_call: TRBJ2-7
clone_size: many
cdr3_aa: CASSYSAPAPYEQYF
cdr3_nt: TGTGCCAGCAGTTACTCGGCCCCGGCCCCCTACGAGCAGTACTTC

d_call: TRBD2
v_call: TRBV20-1
j_call: TRBJ2-2
clone_size: NA
cdr3_aa: CSAAPGRTGVSNTGELFF
cdr3_nt: TGCAGTGCAGCTCCCGGGAGGACGGGGGTCTCGAACACCGGGGAGCTGTTTTTT

d_call: TRBD1
v_call: TRBV28
j_call: TRBJ2-7
clone_size: NA
cdr3_aa: CASSSPEQGTDEQYF
cdr3_nt: TGTGCCAGCAGTTCGCCGGAACAGGGGACGGACGAGCAGTACTTC

d_call: TRBD1
v_call: TRBV12-3/TRBV12-4
j_call: TRBJ2-1
clone_size: many
cdr3_aa: CASSLFWGTGYNEQFF
cdr3_nt: TGTGCCAGCAGTTTATTTTGGGGGACAGGTTACAATGAGCAGTTCTTC

d_call: NA
v_call: TRBV28
j_call: TRBJ1-3
clone_size: many
cdr3_aa: CASSSRNTIYF
cdr3_nt: TGTGCCAGCAGTTCGCGAAACACCATATATTTT

d_call: NA
v_call: TRBV15
j_call: TRBJ2-2
clone_size: NA
cdr3_aa: CATSGTPNTGELFF
cdr3_nt: TGTGCCACCAGCGGGACTCCGAACACCGGGGAGCTGTTTTTT

d_call: NA
v_call: TRBV6-5
j_call: TRBJ1-5
clone_size: few
cdr3_aa: CASSYQVGGKGQPQHF
cdr3_nt: TGTGCCAGCAGTTACCAAGTGGGGGGGAAGGGACAGCCCCAGCATTTT

d_call: NA
v_call: TRBV12-3/TRBV12-4
j_call: TRBJ1-2
clone_size: few
cdr3_aa: CASSLDTNYGYTF
cdr3_nt: TGTGCCAGCAGTTTGGACACAAACTATGGCTACACCTTC

d_call: NA
v_call: TRBV9
j_call: TRBJ1-6
clone_size: NA
cdr3_aa: CASSLDRTGGSPLHF
cdr3_nt: TGCGCCAGCAGCCTGGACAGAACAGGAGGTTCACCCCTCCACTTT

d_call: NA
v_call: TRBV7-8
j_call: TRBJ2-7
clone_size: NA
cdr3_aa: CASSLRGASSYEQYF
cdr3_nt: TGTGCCAGCAGCTTAAGGGGGGCGAGTTCCTACGAGCAGTACTTC

d_call: NA
v_call: TRBV7-8
j_call: TRBJ1-5
clone_size: many
cdr3_aa: CASSLYTILPDQPQHF
cdr3_nt: TGTGCCAGCAGCTTGTATACTATTCTCCCGGATCAGCCCCAGCATTTT

d_call: NA
v_call: TRBV20-1
j_call: TRBJ2-7
clone_size: NA
cdr3_aa: CSARATDYEQYF
cdr3_nt: TGCAGTGCTAGAGCAACGGATTACGAGCAGTACTTC

d_call: NA
v_call: TRBV15
j_call: TRBJ2-7
clone_size: once
cdr3_aa: CATSPASLNEQYF
cdr3_nt: TGTGCCACCAGCCCAGCCAGCCTGAATGAGCAGTACTTC

d_call: TRBD1
v_call: TRBV25-1
j_call: TRBJ2-7
clone_size: few
cdr3_aa: CASSDRGHRVQYF
cdr3_nt: TGTGCCAGCAGTGACAGGGGGCATAGGGTGCAGTACTTC

d_call: NA
v_call: TRBV6-1
j_call: TRBJ1-5
clone_size: many
cdr3_aa: CASSDPAGGVNQPQHF
cdr3_nt: TGTGCCAGCAGTGATCCCGCCGGGGGTGTCAATCAGCCCCAGCATTTT

d_call: NA
v_call: TRBV11-2
j_call: TRBJ2-2
clone_size: NA
cdr3_aa: CASSLQQGPNTGELFF
cdr3_nt: TGTGCCAGCAGCTTACAACAGGGCCCCAACACCGGGGAGCTGTTTTTT

d_call: NA
v_call: TRBV20-1
j_call: TRBJ2-7
clone_size: many
cdr3_aa: CSAAPGRSYEQYF
cdr3_nt: TGCAGTGCTGCCCCCGGGCGCTCCTACGAGCAGTACTTC

d_call: TRBD1
v_call: TRBV15
j_call: TRBJ2-7
clone_size: NA
cdr3_aa: CAASSFRQGRSYEQYF
cdr3_nt: TGTGCCGCCAGCAGCTTTCGACAGGGACGGTCCTACGAGCAGTACTTC

d_call: NA
v_call: TRBV11-3
j_call: TRBJ2-1
clone_size: many
cdr3_aa: CASSQGGMGYNEQFF
cdr3_nt: TGTGCCAGCAGCCAGGGGGGTATGGGCTACAATGAGCAGTTCTTC

d_call: TRBD2
v_call: TRBV7-2
j_call: TRBJ2-2
clone_size: NA
cdr3_aa: CASSSRAGVTGELFF
cdr3_nt: TGTGCCAGCAGCTCAAGAGCGGGAGTTACCGGGGAGCTGTTTTTT